The 19 T cell receptor beta chains below all came from one sample that was sequenced in a study of molecular identifiers for immune sequencing clone quantification. Each CDR3 protein gets one entry after TCRdb re-called the PCR reads with MiXCR. The sample carries 350,000 or so distinct CDR3 sequences, 20% to 25% recorded once. The sample consisted of naive CD8+ T cells from blood, with Jurkat cell RNA spiked in. Subset given: FACS-sorted CD8+CD4-CCR7+CD45RA+ naive T cells. All receptors derive from a human donor in good health. Some libraries in this study had Jurkat cell RNA spiked in.

This clonotype came up many times. The chain is built from TRBV27 and TRBJ2-7; 7 bases are a match to TRBD2. The trim removed 5 bases at V and 5 bases at J, leaving 9 bases unmatched. The length of the CDR3 is 14 residues. CDR1 and CDR2 (germline): MNHEY, SMNVEV (reference sequence). CDR3 sequence: CASSTWEGIHEQYF. CDR3 sequence (DNA): TGTGCCAGCAGTACCTGGGAGGGGATCCACGAGCAGTACTTC.

This clonotype was seen many times. The CDR3 here is CASSIIGILGQPQHF. The CDR3 nucleotides read TGTGCCAGTAGTATTATTGGGATTTTGGGTCAGCCCCAGCATTTT. V gene TRBV19 combines with J gene TRBJ1-5; D unresolved. V was clipped by 3 bases and J by 6 bases, with 15 bases between them. The CDR3 totals 15 residues. Germline assignment: CDR1 LNHDA and CDR2 SQIVND (reference sequence).

As regards this clonotype: Given the absence of the conserved phenylalanine or tryptophan at the CDR3 end, a read error is likely. It is unclear where the CDR3 begins or ends on the DNA, so no DNA is shown, and the CDR3 is as TCRdb lists it. CDR3 region: CASRGDSRDFFY. The chain uses TRBV28 and TRBJ2-1; whether TRBD1, the table's D call, matches the DNA was not checked. The germline V gene encodes CDR1 MDHEN and CDR2 SYDVKM. The CDR3 region is 12 residues in length, termini included.

This clonotype came up many times. This chain joins TRBV28 and TRBJ2-5; 15 nucleotides align to TRBD2. The CDR3 runs 18 residues. Germline V lookup: CDR1 MDHEN, CDR2 SYDVKM. The junction had 13 bases not matched to a gene; V was cut back by 6 bases and J by 5 bases. The CDR3 coding sequence is TGTGCCAGCAGGCCCACCCCGGGACTAGCGGGAGGAGGTGAGACCCAGTACTTC. Translation: CASRPTPGLAGGGETQYF.

This clonotype was observed many times. This rearrangement joins TRBV7-9 to TRBJ2-2; no firm D call. The CDR3 totals 11 residues. Trimming took off 4 bases at V and 7 bases at J, with 4 bases between the two ends. In germline, CDR1 is SEHNR, CDR2 FQNEAQ (reference sequence). CDR3 residues: CASSSGGELFF. The CDR3 coding sequence is TGTGCCAGCAGCTCCGGCGGGGAGCTGTTTTTT.

This clonotype has only a few counts. The V and J genes are TRBV3-1 and TRBJ2-5; 9 nucleotides match TRBD2. The junction had 6 bases not matched to a gene; V was cut back by 3 bases and J by 1 base. The length of the CDR3 is 16 residues. Germline CDR1 is LGHDT and CDR2 is YNNKEL (reference sequence). CDR3 loop: CASSHGSGSLQETQYF. In DNA form, the CDR3 reads TGTGCCAGCAGCCATGGTAGCGGGAGCCTCCAAGAGACCCAGTACTTC.

As for this clonotype: This may be a read error: a much more frequent sequence differs by one nucleotide. The conserved final phenylalanine or tryptophan is absent from the CDR3, which likely points to a read error. CDR3 protein: CSVEGLAGADYEQYL. The CDR3 DNA follows: TGCAGCGTTGAAGGACTAGCGGGAGCTGACTACGAGCAGTACCTC. V gene TRBV29-1 combines with J gene TRBJ2-7; 12 positions agree with TRBD2. CDR3 length equals 15 residues. Germline V gene sequence: CDR1 SQVTM, CDR2 ANQGSEA. The V segment lost 1 base and the J segment 3 bases; nucleotides outside the gene matches: 4.

The table lists this clonotype with many counts. This chain connects TRBV29-1 to TRBJ2-1; D call uncertain. Per germline, CDR1 SQVTM and CDR2 ANQGSEA. The CDR3 has 10 residues. Trimming stripped 3 bases from V and 10 bases from J, with 7 bases between. In DNA, the CDR3 is TGCAGCGTTGATATAGGGGAGCAGTTCTTC. This sequence encodes CSVDIGEQFF.

This clonotype was recorded a few times. The junction and the germline gene differ at one end; a read error may be behind it. This sequence joins TRBV20-1 and TRBJ2-3, with TRBD1 matching over 10 bases. This CDR3 region has 18 residues. CDR1 and CDR2 (germline): DFQATT, SNEGSKA (reference sequence). CDR3 sequence: CSARTTGTGAPSTDAQYF. CDR3 DNA sequence: TGCAGTGCTAGAACCACCGGGACAGGGGCACCTAGCACAGATGCGCAGTATTTT.

This clonotype has at least ten counts. The chain links TRBV5-4 to TRBJ2-7, with 12 bases fitting TRBD2. The V and J ends lost 4 bases and 3 bases, in that order; junction bases with no gene match: 5. Germline V lookup: CDR1 SGHNT, CDR2 YYREEE (reference sequence). CDR3 length: 15 amino acids. DNA for the CDR3: TGTGCCAGCAGCCCCTGGACTAGCGGGAACTACGAGCAGTACTTC. This gives the protein CASSPWTSGNYEQYF.

This clonotype was observed a few times. The genes are TRBV6-2 or TRBV6-3 and TRBJ2-7; D perhaps matches TRBD2 (6 bases). The ends were cut back, 6 bases at V and 2 bases at J, with 23 bases in the middle. CDR1 is MNHEY, CDR2 SVGEGT, per germline. The length of the CDR3 is 17 residues. The CDR3 here is CASRQSQQEWEAYEQYF. The CDR3 nucleotides read TGTGCCAGCAGGCAATCCCAACAGGAATGGGAGGCCTACGAGCAGTACTTC.

The V call is TRBV25-1, the J call TRBJ2-5; no clear D. CDR1 MGHDK and CDR2 SYGVNS come from the germline V gene. V lost 6 bases and J 7 bases, leaving 15 bases between the germline ends. This CDR3 has 13 residues. In nucleotides, the CDR3 is TGTGCCAGCAGCGACCGCGTTCCAGGGACCCAGTACTTC. As protein: CASSDRVPGTQYF.

The rearrangement links TRBV20-1 to TRBJ2-3, with D hard to call. The length of the CDR3 is 15 residues. V was shortened by 0 bases and J by 2 bases, with 12 bases between the two germline ends. Germline CDR1 is DFQATT and CDR2 is SNEGSKA (reference sequence). The CDR3 region has the DNA TGCAGTGCTAGAGACCTGGACCAACTCACAGATACGCAGTATTTT. It specifies CSARDLDQLTDTQYF.

Worth noting for this clonotype: A much larger clone is a single base away; this may be a read error. The V gene is TRBV27, the J gene TRBJ2-7; 7 nucleotides match TRBD1. The germline gives CDR1 MNHEY, CDR2 SMNVEV (reference sequence). The CDR3 spans 14 residues. CDR3 region: CVSSLGGTPYEQYF. In DNA form, the CDR3 reads TGTGTCAGCAGTTTAGGGGGCACCCCCTACGAGCAGTACTTC.

This clonotype showed up many times. This sequence joins TRBV5-5 and TRBJ1-4; TRBD1 agrees at 9 bases. Germline CDR1 reads SGHKS; CDR2 reads YYEKEE (reference sequence). Unmatched junction bases numbered 4, after V lost 1 base and J lost 3 bases. This CDR3 contains 16 residues. The CDR3 region has the DNA TGTGCCAGCAGCTTGTTACAGGGGGCAGCTAATGAAAAACTGTTTTTT. The encoded protein is CASSLLQGAANEKLFF.

This clonotype was observed a few times. The rearrangement joins TRBV6-2 or TRBV6-3 to TRBJ2-7; a weak D match, TRBD2 (6 bases). The germline V gene encodes CDR1 MNHEY and CDR2 SVGEGT. The CDR3 covers 14 residues. The ends were cut back, 7 bases at V and 2 bases at J, with 15 bases in the middle. This CDR3 is CASKRAGGAYEQYF. CDR3 nucleotides: TGTGCCAGCAAGCGGGCAGGCGGGGCCTACGAGCAGTACTTC.

On this clonotype: As the CDR3 is not closed by the conserved phenylalanine or tryptophan, this likely results from a read error. The V gene is TRBV20-1, the J gene TRBJ2-3, with 8 bases aligning to TRBD2. This CDR3 spans 13 amino acids. The germline V gene encodes CDR1 DFQATT and CDR2 SNEGSKA (reference sequence). V gave up 5 bases and J gave up 0 bases; unmatched junction bases: 1. CDR3 loop: CSAASGSTDTQYS. The CDR3 DNA reads as TGCAGTGCTGCTAGCGGGAGCACAGATACGCAGTATTCT.

This clonotype was seen more than once but under ten times. The gene calls are TRBV12-3 or TRBV12-4 and TRBJ2-5, with D possibly TRBD2 on 5 matching bases. The CDR3 loop spans 13 amino acids. Between the trimmed V and J ends, which lost 3 bases and 1 base, there was a span of 6 bases. The CDR3 DNA sequence: TGTGCCAGCAGTTTCGAGGGCCAAGAGACCCAGTACTTC. This translates into CASSFEGQETQYF.

The J gene is TRBJ1-2, the V gene TRBV27, with 12 nucleotides matching TRBD1. The CDR3 sequence is 15 residues long. Germline V lookup: CDR1 MNHEY, CDR2 SMNVEV (reference sequence). Trimming at V came to 5 bases and at J to 5 bases, leaving 6 bases not matched to a gene. The DNA of the CDR3 is TGTGCCAGCAGTCTGGGACAGGGGGCACTATATGGCTACACCTTC. Translated, it gives CASSLGQGALYGYTF.